These 13 T cell receptor beta chains came from one sample sequenced in a study of blood T cell repertoires in COVID-19. Some clones are missing from TCRdb's copy, which holds only in-frame ones; the method was immunoSEQ multiplex PCR. The table has around 47,000 clones, 85% to 90% seen once; the top ten hold 3% to 5%. Sequenced: peripheral blood. Receptors were obtained from a man aged 35-49 years with COVID-19, enrolled during active disease.

CDR3 protein: CASSLPAGGSLDTQYF. The DNA of the CDR3 is TGTGCCAGTAGTCTTCCGGCGGGAGGGTCCCTGGATACGCAGTATTTT. The chain has TRBV19 and TRBJ2-3; the match to TRBD2 covers 9 bases. CDR1 is LNHDA, CDR2 SQIVND, per germline (reference sequence). The trim removed 5 bases at V and 6 bases at J, leaving 12 bases unmatched. The CDR3 contains 16 residues. The whole variable domain, filled in from reference TRBV19 and TRBJ2-3, reads DGGITQSPKYLFRKEGQNVTLSCEQNLNHDAMYWYRQDPGQGLRLIYYSQIVNDFQKGDIAEGYSVSREKKESFPLTVTSAQKNPTAFYLCASSLPAGGSLDTQYFGPGTRLTVL.

The chain carries TRBV14 and TRBJ2-2; tentatively, D is TRBD1 (7 bases). V gave up 4 bases and J gave up 4 bases, with 16 bases separating them. Germline-derived CDR1 and CDR2 are SGHDN and FVKESK. This CDR3 is built from 16 residues. The CDR3 nucleotides read TGTGCCAGCAGCCGCATTGCAGGGGGAGGCACCGGGGAGCTGTTTTTT. This sequence encodes CASSRIAGGGTGELFF. Full variable domain (outside the CDR3, taken from reference TRBV14 and TRBJ2-2): EAGVTQFPSHSVIEKGQTVTLRCDPISGHDNLYWYRRVMGKEIKFLLHFVKESKQDESGMPNNRFLAERTGGTYSTLKVQPAELEDSGVYFCASSRIAGGGTGELFFGEGSRLTVL.

V is TRBV5-1 and J is TRBJ1-2, with a weak D call TRBD1 (6 bases). CDR3 length: 15 residues. The V gene lost 1 base and the J gene lost 2 bases, with 12 bases spanning the gap. Germline lookup yields CDR1 SGHRS and CDR2 YFSETQ. This CDR3 is CASSLNSGHNYGYTF. Here the CDR3 DNA reads TGCGCCAGCAGCTTGAATTCGGGACACAACTATGGCTACACCTTC.

This clone was detected only once. The chain carries TRBV10-2 and TRBJ1-6, with D possibly being TRBD1 (5 bases). Deletions cut 6 bases from V and 9 bases from J, with 15 bases between. Germline values: CDR1 WSHSY, CDR2 SAAADI. The CDR3 has 14 residues. This CDR3 is CASRPGGGSSPLHF. DNA for the CDR3: TGCGCCAGCAGGCCGGGCGGGGGGAGTTCACCCCTCCACTTT.

In this sample, this clone turned up once. The genes are TRBV5-6 and TRBJ1-1, with 7 positions matching TRBD1. There are 15 residues in the CDR3. V lost 2 bases, J lost 1 base, and 5 bases stayed unmatched. Germline lookup yields CDR1 SGHDT and CDR2 YYEEEE. The CDR3 bases are TGTGCCAGCAGCTTCCCAACAGGGGCGAACACTGAAGCTTTCTTT. Its translation is CASSFPTGANTEAFF.

The genes are TRBV12-5 and TRBJ2-5; 8 nucleotides match TRBD2. Trimming took 7 bases from V and 5 from J; bases not matched to a gene: 12. Germline V CDR1 and CDR2: LGHNT, FRNRAP. The CDR3 runs 15 residues. CDR3 loop: CASVTYLGGGETQYF. The CDR3, as DNA: TGTGCTAGTGTCACTTACCTCGGGGGGGGCGAGACCCAGTACTTC.

This chain uses TRBV28 with TRBJ1-2; a possible D gene is TRBD1 (5 bases). The CDR3 has 11 amino acids. Trimming removed 4 bases from V and 8 bases from J, with 8 bases in between. Looked up from germline, CDR1 is MDHEN and CDR2 is SYDVKM. CDR3 DNA: TGTGCCAGCAGTTCAGGGCCCGGCTACACCTTC. This codes for CASSSGPGYTF.

J is TRBJ1-5 and V is TRBV6-5; the D is unclear. CDR1 and CDR2 from the germline V gene are MNHEY and SVGAGI. The CDR3 contains 13 residues. V lost 6 bases and J lost 0, with 6 bases in between. The chain's CDR3 is CASRIHSNQPQHF. The DNA of the CDR3 is TGTGCCAGCAGGATACATAGCAATCAGCCCCAGCATTTT.

V is TRBV7-3 and J is TRBJ2-1, with 11 bases lining up with TRBD2. V gave up 5 bases and J gave up 2 bases; unmatched junction bases: 5. Germline CDR1 is SGHTA and CDR2 is FQGTGA. This CDR3 region has 16 residues. CDR3 nucleotides: TGTGCCAGCAGCCGTAGCGGGGGGGAAACCTACAATGAGCAGTTCTTC. It translates to CASSRSGGETYNEQFF.

This chain connects TRBV28 to TRBJ1-2; 7 bases align to TRBD1. V trimming: 2 bases; J trimming: 4 bases; junction bases outside the gene matches: 10. Germline CDR1 is MDHEN and CDR2 is SYDVKM. This CDR3 is built from 16 residues. The CDR3 is CASSLSPEQGTYGYTF. In DNA form, the CDR3 reads TGTGCCAGCAGTTTAAGCCCCGAACAGGGGACCTATGGCTACACCTTC.

The V call is TRBV30, the J call TRBJ1-5, with 7 bases identical to TRBD1. Per the germline V gene, CDR1 is GTSNPN and CDR2 is SVGIG (reference sequence). J lost 3 bases, V lost 4 bases, and 6 bases had no gene match. The CDR3 covers 14 residues. The CDR3 spells CAWNRGQDNQPQHF. CDR3 nucleotide sequence: TGTGCCTGGAACAGGGGCCAGGACAATCAGCCCCAGCATTTT.

For the CDR3, the DNA is TGCGCCAGCAGTGAGTCACTCGGGACTAGCGGATACACAGATACGCAGTATTTT. Its protein is CASSESLGTSGYTDTQYF. The chain has TRBV10-2 and TRBJ2-3; 11 nucleotides line up with TRBD2. This CDR3 comprises 18 residues. CDR1 and CDR2 from the germline V gene are WSHSY and SAAADI. The junction had 7 bases not matched to a gene; V was cut back by 0 bases and J by 2 bases.

The chain employs TRBV28 and TRBJ1-1, with D possibly TRBD1 on 5 matching bases. Looked up from germline, CDR1 is MDHEN and CDR2 is SYDVKM. V was clipped by 6 bases and J by 8 bases, with 10 bases between them. The CDR3 has 11 residues. CDR3 residues: CASSHYREAFF. The CDR3, as DNA: TGTGCCAGCAGCCACTACAGGGAAGCTTTCTTT.